The sequence of this T cell receptor (beta chain) was determined in a study of identical twins. Study results and caveats: Reduced insertions were recorded for abundant cord blood beta clonotypes, with no such pattern in memory repertoires. Alpha sequences out of frame and shared by twins had excess low generation probability.

TCRdb used MiXCR to reprocess the 5' RACE reads, holding one entry per CDR3 protein. The sample lists about 210,000 distinct CDR3 sequences, approximately 9% seen once, with 5% to 6% in the top ten. With V trimmed by 4 bases and J by 2 bases, 9 bases remained unmatched. CDR3 length: 15 amino acids. Germline CDR1 and CDR2: SGHDT and YYEEEE. This clonotype has at least ten counts. The antigen is unknown. Every one of the donors was a healthy Caucasian. The chain uses TRBV5-6 and TRBJ2-7; 7 bases fit TRBD1. Sequences were obtained from memory (CD45RO+) T cells sorted from blood. This sequence originates from a woman in her late teens or twenties in good health. This CDR3 reads CASSGDSVGTYEQYF. Written as DNA, the CDR3 is TGTGCCAGCAGCGGGGACAGTGTGGGGACCTACGAGCAGTACTTC.